One sample yielded the 14 T cell receptor beta chains listed below, sequenced in a study of T cells in Graves' hyperthyroidism and ophthalmopathy. Researchers took RNA transcripts and amplified the TCR beta CDR3 regions from them. The TCR CDR3 was amplified in a first-round RT-PCR using the HTBI primer set. From the multiplex PCR reads, TCRdb called clonotypes with MiXCR, one entry per CDR3 protein. This sample has approximately 600,000 distinct CDR3 sequences; under 20% occur once, and the top ten carry less than 4.5%. Specimen: blood. These receptors were taken from a woman aged 25 to 39 with Graves' hyperthyroidism.

This clonotype came up many times. V usage is TRBV28 and J usage is TRBJ2-5, with 9 positions matching TRBD1. The V segment lost 9 bases and the J segment 5 bases; nucleotides outside the gene matches: 13. Germline assignment: CDR1 MDHEN and CDR2 SYDVKM. This CDR3 is built from 15 residues. CDR3 coding DNA: TGTGCCAGTAACCCCGGGGACAGGGTAGACGAGACCCAGTACTTC. Its protein product is CASNPGDRVDETQYF.

This chain links TRBV6-2 or TRBV6-3 with TRBJ2-6; D not certain. Trimming removed 5 bases from V and 1 base from J, with 9 bases in between. Per the germline V gene, CDR1 is MNHEY and CDR2 is SVGEGT. This CDR3 spans 15 amino acids. CDR3 amino acids: CASSNHLSGANVLTF. In DNA, the CDR3 is TGTGCCAGCAGTAATCATTTGTCTGGGGCCAACGTCCTGACTTTC.

The chain carries TRBV28 and TRBJ1-5, with 7 bases that match TRBD1. The V segment lost 11 bases and the J segment 0 bases; nucleotides outside the gene matches: 10. The CDR3 totals 15 residues. The V gene's germline CDR1 is MDHEN and CDR2 SYDVKM. The CDR3 here is CAGSTGAHSNQPQHF. The DNA for the CDR3 is TGTGCCGGATCAACAGGGGCCCATAGCAATCAGCCCCAGCATTTT.

This clonotype was counted at least ten times. CDR3: CSARGQMNQPQHF. CDR3 nucleotides: TGCAGTGCTAGAGGACAGATGAATCAGCCCCAGCATTTT. The chain employs TRBV20-1 and TRBJ1-5; maybe TRBD1 (5 bases). The CDR3 loop spans 13 amino acids. The germline V gene has CDR1 DFQATT and CDR2 SNEGSKA (reference sequence). The V end lost 1 base, the J end lost 4 bases, and 8 bases lay between the germline ends.

This clonotype was seen repeatedly, ten times or more. The chain couples TRBV20-1 to TRBJ2-5; 9 bases map to TRBD1. CDR1 is DFQATT and CDR2 is SNEGSKA in the germline V gene (reference sequence). V lost 5 bases and J lost 2; bases outside the gene matches: 9. The CDR3 has 15 amino acids. This chain's CDR3 is CSAPRQGGGQETQYF. The DNA of the CDR3 is TGCAGTGCTCCCCGACAGGGGGGAGGTCAAGAGACCCAGTACTTC.

This clonotype was counted at least ten times. The V gene is TRBV2, the J gene TRBJ2-7; 11 nucleotides align to TRBD2. Per the germline V gene, CDR1 is SNHLY and CDR2 is FYNNEI. Losses at the gene ends were 6 bases for V and 4 bases for J; bases not matched to a gene: 5. The CDR3 is 14 amino acids. The CDR3 reads CASSVLAGVYEQYF. CDR3 nucleotides: TGTGCCAGCAGCGTACTAGCGGGAGTATACGAGCAGTACTTC.

This clonotype was recorded many times. The chain combines TRBV3-1 with TRBJ2-3; 7 nucleotides agree with TRBD1. The CDR3 is 16 amino acids. Unmatched junction bases numbered 11, after V lost 1 base and J lost 7 bases. Germline V CDR1 and CDR2: LGHDT, YNNKEL (reference sequence). The CDR3 DNA reads as TGTGCCAGCAGCCAAGGTACGACAGGGATGATTCATACGCAGTATTTT. Its translation: CASSQGTTGMIHTQYF.

This clonotype has more than one count but fewer than ten. This chain connects TRBV10-3 to TRBJ1-1; TRBD1 agrees at 11 bases. Germline lookup yields CDR1 ENHRY and CDR2 SYGVKD. This CDR3 is 17 amino acids long. J lost 2 bases, V lost 4 bases, and 9 bases had no gene match. The CDR3 nucleotides read TGTGCCATCAGTGGCATCGGGACAGGGGGACTTAACACTGAAGCTTTCTTT. It codes for CAISGIGTGGLNTEAFF.

About this clonotype: It may be a read error: a sequence one base away is much more abundant. The genes are TRBV9 and TRBJ1-4; D perhaps matches TRBD1 (5 bases). The CDR3 extends over 12 amino acids. V was shortened by 1 base and J by 7 bases, with 5 bases between the two germline ends. Looked up from germline, CDR1 is SGDLS and CDR2 is YYNGEE. The CDR3 coding sequence is TGTGCCAGCAGCGTACAGGGTGAAAAACTGTTTTTT. Translated: CASSVQGEKLFF.

The sample holds many counts of this clonotype. This chain joins TRBV12-3 or TRBV12-4 and TRBJ1-2; no reliable D call. V was clipped by 4 bases and J by 7 bases, with 13 bases between them. The CDR3 is made up of 13 amino acids. DNA of the CDR3: TGTGCCAGCAGTTCCGCTCGGCGAAGTGGCTACACCTTC. This codes for CASSSARRSGYTF.

Note on this clonotype: This could be a read error, since a much larger clone is one nucleotide away. The CDR3 spells CASSLTGLAYYEQYF. DNA for the CDR3: TGTGCCAGCAGCCTTACGGGACTAGCCTACTACGAGCAGTACTTC. This chain joins TRBV5-1 and TRBJ2-7; 9 positions match TRBD2. This CDR3 is 15 amino acids long. The germline gives CDR1 SGHRS, CDR2 YFSETQ.

This clonotype appeared a few times. The V call is TRBV6-2 or TRBV6-3, the J call TRBJ1-2, with TRBD1 matching over 9 bases. This CDR3 contains 13 residues. Germline CDR1 reads MNHEY; CDR2 reads SVGEGT. The ends lost 6 bases at V and 7 bases at J; junction bases unmatched: 6. In nucleotides, the CDR3 is TGTGCCAGCAGACCAACAGGGGGCGGTGGCTACACCTTC. It codes for CASRPTGGGGYTF.

This chain uses TRBV7-3 with TRBJ2-2; 7 bases are a match to TRBD2. Trimming took 1 base from V and 3 from J; bases not matched to a gene: 8. The CDR3 totals 17 residues. Per germline, CDR1 SGHTA and CDR2 FQGTGA. CDR3 nucleotides: TGTGCCAGCAGCTTAAAGTCCCAGCGGGACTACACCGGGGAGCTGTTTTTT. Translating gives CASSLKSQRDYTGELFF.

V and J are TRBV20-1 and TRBJ2-2, with 7 nucleotides matching TRBD2. The length of the CDR3 is 16 residues. With 6 bases clipped from V and 7 bases from J, the junction kept 17 bases outside the gene matches. Germline CDR1 DFQATT, CDR2 SNEGSKA (reference sequence). CDR3 region: CSADPLSGTNFGELFF. CDR3 bases: TGCAGTGCGGACCCACTTTCCGGGACTAATTTCGGGGAGCTGTTTTTT.